These 17 T cell receptor beta chains were all obtained from the same sample, sequenced in a study of cytomegalovirus exposure and HLA in healthy donors. The PCR made use of 60 Vbeta and 13 Jbeta primers. Libraries were prepared by immunoSEQ multiplex PCR; TCRdb keeps only in-frame clonotypes and omits some of them. Its listing shows roughly 50,000 clones. Sequencing was carried out using PBMCs. The receptor set was obtained from a woman aged 40 to 50 in good health and CMV-seronegative.

The chain combines TRBV5-1 with TRBJ1-4; TRBD1 matches 9 bases. V dropped 4 bases and J dropped 8; count of bases not matched to a gene: 9. This CDR3 region has 15 residues. Germline V gene data show CDR1 as SGHRS and CDR2 as YFSETQ. The CDR3: CASSGDRGIGEKLFF. The CDR3 DNA reads as TGCGCCAGCAGCGGTGACAGGGGGATCGGCGAAAAACTGTTTTTT.

This sequence joins TRBV4-1 and TRBJ2-1; tentative D call: TRBD1 (6 bases). The CDR3 sequence is 17 residues long. Germline V gene data show CDR1 as MGHRA and CDR2 as YSYEKL. Trimming took 3 bases from V and 5 from J, leaving 20 bases between them. The DNA for the CDR3 is TGCGCCAGCAGCCATCCTCCCCAGGGGAAGGCCGACAATGAGCAGTTCTTC. It codes for CASSHPPQGKADNEQFF.

The chain joins TRBV5-1 to TRBJ2-3, with TRBD2 matching over 14 bases. Per germline, CDR1 SGHRS and CDR2 YFSETQ. CDR3 size: 15 residues. The V segment lost 4 bases and the J segment 4 bases; nucleotides outside the gene matches: 2. The CDR3 DNA reads TGCGCCAGCAGCCCGGGACTAGCGGGAGCAGATACGCAGTATTTT. It encodes CASSPGLAGADTQYF.

The rearrangement joins TRBV27 to TRBJ1-2; D not certain. Germline V gene lookup returns CDR1 MNHEY and CDR2 SMNVEV (reference sequence). V was shortened by 6 bases and J by 0 bases, with 8 bases between the two germline ends. The length of the CDR3 is 13 residues. Here the CDR3 reads CASRRSTNYGYTF. The CDR3 DNA reads as TGTGCCAGCAGAAGGAGCACTAACTATGGCTACACCTTC.

J is TRBJ2-7 and V is TRBV7-9; D may be TRBD2 (6 bases). Germline CDR1 SEHNR, CDR2 FQNEAQ (reference sequence). V was pared by 1 base and J by 2 bases, with 15 bases between. The CDR3 length is 16 residues. The DNA for the CDR3 is TGTGCCAGCAGCTTAGTTGGGGGACTTCAAGCCTACGAGCAGTACTTC. Translation gives CASSLVGGLQAYEQYF.

Turning to this clone: Germline is not matched at one junction end, which may reflect a read error. This chain uses TRBV7-3 with TRBJ1-6; D is uncertain. The V gene's germline CDR1 is SGHTA and CDR2 FQGTGA. The CDR3 is 11 residues long. The DNA for the CDR3 is TGTGCCAGCAGCTTAATCCCACCCCTACACTTT. It yields the protein CASSLIPPLHF.

The genes are TRBV15 and TRBJ2-7; 9 nucleotides match TRBD2. Germline lookup yields CDR1 LNHNV and CDR2 YYDKDF (reference sequence). V trimming: 0 bases; J trimming: 5 bases; junction bases outside the gene matches: 14. The CDR3 length is 18 residues. CDR3 in DNA: TGTGCCACCAGCAGAGACCGCGGCGGGAGGGCCGGAACGAACGAGCAGTACTTC. Protein: CATSRDRGGRAGTNEQYF. The entire variable domain, with the rest obtained from reference TRBV15 and TRBJ2-7, is as follows: DAMVIQNPRYQVTQFGKPVTLSCSQTLNHNVMYWYQQKSSQAPKLLFHYYDKDFNNEADTPDNFQSRRPNTSFCFLDIRSPGLGDTAMYLCATSRDRGGRAGTNEQYFGPGTRLTVT.

The chain couples TRBV9 to TRBJ2-5; the match to TRBD2 covers 10 bases. The V and J ends lost 2 bases and 4 bases, in that order; junction bases with no gene match: 5. Germline lookup yields CDR1 SGDLS and CDR2 YYNGEE. The CDR3 loop spans 15 amino acids. The CDR3 nucleotides read TGTGCCAGCAGCGTCACTAGCGGGATCGGAGAGACCCAGTACTTC. Its translation is CASSVTSGIGETQYF.

The rearrangement uses TRBV11-1 and TRBJ2-5, with 11 bases that match TRBD2. CDR1 SGHAT and CDR2 FQDESV come from the germline V gene (reference sequence). The CDR3 length is 17 residues. J gave up 2 bases and V 5 bases, and 10 bases lay outside the gene matches. The CDR3 coding sequence is TGTGCCAGCAGCCCAAACCAGGGACTAGCGGCACAAGAGACCCAGTACTTC. Translating gives CASSPNQGLAAQETQYF.

The V call is TRBV5-1, the J call TRBJ2-2; D uncertain. The V and J ends lost 1 base and 1 base respectively, with 8 bases between them. This CDR3 contains 15 residues. Germline V gives CDR1 SGHRS, CDR2 YFSETQ. CDR3 nucleotides: TGCGCCAGCAGCTTGTGGCCAGGGAACACCGGGGAGCTGTTTTTT. Residues: CASSLWPGNTGELFF.

This sequence joins TRBV5-8 and TRBJ2-5, with TRBD1 matching over 9 bases. V was pared by 4 bases and J by 4 bases, with 8 bases of the junction left unmatched. There are 15 residues in the CDR3. The germline V gene has CDR1 SGHTS and CDR2 YDEGEE. The CDR3 nucleotides read TGTGCCAGCAGCAGCGGGACAGGGAATGGAGAGACCCAGTACTTC. This gives the protein CASSSGTGNGETQYF.

This rearrangement joins TRBV7-9 to TRBJ1-5; D not resolved. Germline CDR1 is SEHNR and CDR2 is FQNEAQ (reference sequence). The CDR3 covers 15 residues. V dropped 8 bases and J dropped 6 bases, with 20 bases sitting between them. In DNA, the CDR3 is TGTGCCAGCGGTTTTCGAAGGGCGGGATGTCAGCCCCAGCATTTT. Protein sequence: CASGFRRAGCQPQHF.

The rearrangement joins TRBV28 to TRBJ1-2, with D perhaps matching TRBD1 (5 bases). Germline loops: CDR1 MDHEN, CDR2 SYDVKM. The CDR3 has 12 amino acids. Trimming took off 7 bases at V and 4 bases at J, with 10 bases between the two ends. The CDR3 loop is CASTQGFYGYTF. CDR3 nucleotides: TGTGCCAGCACCCAGGGCTTCTATGGCTACACCTTC.

V and J are TRBV5-4 and TRBJ1-5; TRBD1 matches 12 bases. J was trimmed by 5 bases and V by 4 bases; bases with no gene match: 4. CDR1 and CDR2 (germline): SGHNT, YYREEE (reference sequence). The CDR3 totals 15 residues. CDR3 residues: CASSEGQGADQPQHF. The CDR3 DNA reads as TGTGCCAGCAGCGAGGGACAGGGGGCAGATCAGCCCCAGCATTTT.

The chain carries TRBV30 and TRBJ1-2, with D possibly matching TRBD1 (5 bases). CDR1 is GTSNPN, CDR2 SVGIG, per germline (reference sequence). The CDR3 is 14 amino acids. The germline V and J ends were trimmed by 0 bases and 8 bases, with 16 bases remaining between them. The CDR3 DNA reads as TGTGCCTGGAGTGTAACGGACACCGGGGGAGGCTACACCTTC. It yields the protein CAWSVTDTGGGYTF.

The V gene is TRBV7-9, the J gene TRBJ1-1; weak D call: TRBD1 (5 bases). V was pared by 1 base and J by 5 bases, with 11 bases between. The CDR3 totals 14 residues. Germline V gene data show CDR1 as SEHNR and CDR2 as FQNEAQ (reference sequence). This chain's CDR3 is CASSLGAGETEAFF. The CDR3 coding sequence is TGTGCCAGCAGCTTAGGGGCGGGGGAGACTGAAGCTTTCTTT.

The V and J genes are TRBV5-1 and TRBJ1-1, with D possibly being TRBD1 (5 bases). The V gene lost 8 bases and the J gene lost 1 base, with 15 bases spanning the gap. CDR3 size: 14 residues. Germline-derived CDR1 and CDR2 are SGHRS and YFSETQ. DNA of the CDR3: TGCGCCAGTCGTGCCGGGACTTCGAACACTGAAGCTTTCTTT. It yields the protein CASRAGTSNTEAFF. Full variable domain (missing parts from reference TRBV5-1 and TRBJ1-1): KAGVTQTPRYLIKTRGQQVTLSCSPISGHRSVSWYQQTPGQGLQFLFEYFSETQRNKGNFPGRFSGRQFSNSRSEMNVSTLELGDSALYLCASRAGTSNTEAFFGQGTRLTVV.